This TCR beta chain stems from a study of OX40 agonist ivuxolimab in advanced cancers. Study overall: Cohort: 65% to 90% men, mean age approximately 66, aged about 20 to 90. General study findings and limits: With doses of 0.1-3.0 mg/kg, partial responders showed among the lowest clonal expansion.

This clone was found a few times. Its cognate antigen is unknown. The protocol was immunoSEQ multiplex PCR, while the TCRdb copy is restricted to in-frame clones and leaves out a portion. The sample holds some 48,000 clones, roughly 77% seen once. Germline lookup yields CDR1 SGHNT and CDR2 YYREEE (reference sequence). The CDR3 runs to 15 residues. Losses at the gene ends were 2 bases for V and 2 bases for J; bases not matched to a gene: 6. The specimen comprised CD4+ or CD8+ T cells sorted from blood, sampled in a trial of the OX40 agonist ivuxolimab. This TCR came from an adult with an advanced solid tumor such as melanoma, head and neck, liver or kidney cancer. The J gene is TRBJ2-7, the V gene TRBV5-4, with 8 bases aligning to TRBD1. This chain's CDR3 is CASSLGGTGAYEQYF. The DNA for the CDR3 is TGTGCCAGCAGCTTAGGAGGGACAGGAGCCTACGAGCAGTACTTC.